This T cell receptor (beta chain) emerged from a study of early stage breast cancer tumors. The CDR3 consists of 15 residues. Germline lookup yields CDR1 SSHAT and CDR2 FNYEAQ (reference sequence). Regarding this clone: A read error may produce the germline difference seen at one junction end.

Sufficient DNA from normal breast often required roughly 85-320 mg tissue. TCRdb keeps only in-frame clones here, not all; method: immunoSEQ multiplex PCR. The sample records thousands of clones, 70% being singletons. The chain carries TRBV7-7 and TRBJ2-5; TRBD2 aligns across 7 bases. The clonotype originates from a person in their 60s with breast cancer. Source material: normal breast tissue next to the tumor. The DNA of the CDR3 is TGTGCTAGCAGCCCAGTAGGCGGGAGCCAAGAGACCCAGTACTTC. Its protein is CASSPVGGSQETQYF.